The rows below give T cell receptor beta chains drawn from one sample of a study of blood T cell repertoires in COVID-19. Generated by immunoSEQ multiplex PCR, the TCRdb table keeps only in-frame clones and is missing some. The table has 300,000 to 400,000 clones, roughly 84% seen once. Sequencing was carried out using PBMCs or T cells enriched from blood (not recorded which). These receptors were taken from a woman in her thirties who had recovered from COVID-19. The CDR3 runs from the conserved cysteine through the conserved F or W. D genes are given only for firm matches. Only part of the rows carry a size: once, few, many, or a class if the clone is expanded.

clone_size: .
v_call: TRBV23-1
j_call: TRBJ2-3
d_call: .
cdr3_nt: TGCGCCAGCAGTCAAAGGGCAGGGTTTAACGAAGCGAAAAATACTAGCACAGATACGCAGTATTTT
cdr3_aa: CASSQRAGFNEAKNTSTDTQYF

clone_size: once
v_call: TRBV28
j_call: TRBJ2-7
d_call: .
cdr3_nt: TGTGCCAGCAGTTTATTGGGCAGGCCCACCTACGAGCAGTACTTC
cdr3_aa: CASSLLGRPTYEQYF

clone_size: .
v_call: TRBV27
j_call: TRBJ1-2
d_call: TRBD1
cdr3_nt: TGTGCCAGCAGTCCAAAGCCGACAGGGCATGGCTACACCTTC
cdr3_aa: CASSPKPTGHGYTF

clone_size: few
v_call: TRBV24-1
j_call: TRBJ2-1
d_call: TRBD1
cdr3_nt: TGTGCCACCAGTGAGCAGGGGGCCGCTGAGCAGTTCTTC
cdr3_aa: CATSEQGAAEQFF

clone_size: once
v_call: TRBV28
j_call: TRBJ1-2
d_call: .
cdr3_nt: TGTGCCAGCAGTTTGGGGGGGACCTTTAACTATGGCTACACCTTC
cdr3_aa: CASSLGGTFNYGYTF

clone_size: .
v_call: TRBV7-2
j_call: TRBJ1-3
d_call: TRBD1
cdr3_nt: TGTGCCAGCAGCAGGGGGGGGACAGGGTACGGAAACACCATATATTTT
cdr3_aa: CASSRGGTGYGNTIYF

clone_size: .
v_call: TRBV12-3/TRBV12-4
j_call: TRBJ2-7
d_call: TRBD1
cdr3_nt: TGTGCCAGCAGTGGGTCAGGGGGAAACGAGCAGTACTTC
cdr3_aa: CASSGSGGNEQYF

clone_size: .
v_call: TRBV28
j_call: TRBJ2-2
d_call: .
cdr3_nt: TGTGCCAGCAGATATAGCGGTGGAGGCACCGGGGAGCTGTTTTTT
cdr3_aa: CASRYSGGGTGELFF

clone_size: .
v_call: TRBV3-1/TRBV3-2
j_call: TRBJ2-5
d_call: .
cdr3_nt: TGTGCCAGCAGCCCACCGCAAGGGGGGGCCCAAGAGACCCAGTACTTC
cdr3_aa: CASSPPQGGAQETQYF

clone_size: .
v_call: TRBV5-1
j_call: TRBJ2-4
d_call: .
cdr3_nt: TGCGCCAGCAGCGACCCCTTCAGGGAAAACATTCAGTACTTC
cdr3_aa: CASSDPFRENIQYF

clone_size: .
v_call: TRBV9
j_call: TRBJ1-2
d_call: .
cdr3_nt: TGTGCCAGCAGCGTCGACCTGGGCTCGGGGAGGGGTGGCTACACCTTC
cdr3_aa: CASSVDLGSGRGGYTF

clone_size: .
v_call: TRBV30
j_call: TRBJ2-3
d_call: TRBD1
cdr3_nt: TGTGCCTGGAGTTTAGGACAGGGAACAGATACGCAGTATTTT
cdr3_aa: CAWSLGQGTDTQYF

clone_size: .
v_call: TRBV28
j_call: TRBJ2-5
d_call: TRBD1
cdr3_nt: TGTGCCAGCAGTCTACAGGGGGCGTCCGAGACCCAGTACTTC
cdr3_aa: CASSLQGASETQYF

clone_size: .
v_call: TRBV28
j_call: TRBJ1-5
d_call: .
cdr3_nt: TGTGCCAGCAGTTTGGCAGATAGCAATCAGCCCCAGCATTTT
cdr3_aa: CASSLADSNQPQHF

clone_size: .
v_call: TRBV5-6
j_call: TRBJ2-7
d_call: .
cdr3_nt: TGTGCCAGCAGCTTCACAGGGTATAGCTCCTACGAGCAGTACTTC
cdr3_aa: CASSFTGYSSYEQYF

clone_size: .
v_call: TRBV7-9
j_call: TRBJ2-6
d_call: TRBD1
cdr3_nt: TGTGCCAGCAGCTTCCAGGCAGGGGGTGGGGCCAACGTCCTGACTTTC
cdr3_aa: CASSFQAGGGANVLTF

clone_size: few
v_call: TRBV19
j_call: TRBJ2-2
d_call: .
cdr3_nt: TGTGCCAGTAGTATAGAGAGGGGGACCGGGGAGCTGTTTTTT
cdr3_aa: CASSIERGTGELFF

clone_size: .
v_call: TRBV28
j_call: TRBJ2-5
d_call: TRBD1
cdr3_nt: TGTGCCAGCAGACACAGGGGGGAGACCCAGTACTTC
cdr3_aa: CASRHRGETQYF

clone_size: .
v_call: TRBV6-2/TRBV6-3
j_call: TRBJ1-2
d_call: .
cdr3_nt: TGTGCCAGCAGTTACCTCGGACCCAAGGAGGAAATACCTTGGCCCTATGGCTACACCTTC
cdr3_aa: CASSYLGPKEEIPWPYGYTF

clone_size: .
v_call: TRBV5-1
j_call: TRBJ2-2
d_call: .
cdr3_nt: TGCGCCAGCAGCTTGGAACTCCCGGAGTCCGGGGAGCTGTTTTTT
cdr3_aa: CASSLELPESGELFF

clone_size: .
v_call: TRBV7-9
j_call: TRBJ2-2
d_call: .
cdr3_nt: TGTGCCAGCAGCCTCTATACCGACACCGGGGAGCTGTTTTTT
cdr3_aa: CASSLYTDTGELFF

clone_size: .
v_call: TRBV6-2/TRBV6-3
j_call: TRBJ2-2
d_call: .
cdr3_nt: TGTGCCAGCAGTTACTCGGCCAGAAACACCGGGGAGCTGTTTTTT
cdr3_aa: CASSYSARNTGELFF

clone_size: .
v_call: TRBV7-2
j_call: TRBJ2-1
d_call: TRBD2
cdr3_nt: TGTGCCAGCAGCTCCCGGGGGGGGCAGCAGTTCTTC
cdr3_aa: CASSSRGGQQFF

clone_size: .
v_call: TRBV11-2
j_call: TRBJ1-6
d_call: .
cdr3_nt: TGTGCCAGCAGCCCCGGGGGGGGCACGTATAATTCACCCCTCCACTTT
cdr3_aa: CASSPGGGTYNSPLHF

clone_size: .
v_call: TRBV6-5
j_call: TRBJ1-1
d_call: TRBD1
cdr3_nt: TGTGCCAGCAGACCGACAGGGGGGAACACTGAAGCTTTCTTT
cdr3_aa: CASRPTGGNTEAFF

clone_size: .
v_call: TRBV10-3
j_call: TRBJ1-5
d_call: .
cdr3_nt: TGTGCCATCAGTGCGGGGGGGCCCAGCAATCAGCCCCAGCATTTT
cdr3_aa: CAISAGGPSNQPQHF

clone_size: .
v_call: TRBV2
j_call: TRBJ2-5
d_call: .
cdr3_nt: TGTGCCAGCAGTGCCAGGCGGGGTGGAGAGACCCAGTACTTC
cdr3_aa: CASSARRGGETQYF

clone_size: .
v_call: TRBV25-1
j_call: TRBJ1-1
d_call: .
cdr3_nt: TGTGCCAGCAGTGAATCGGGGGGCGCGACTGAAGCTTTCTTT
cdr3_aa: CASSESGGATEAFF

clone_size: .
v_call: TRBV11-3
j_call: TRBJ2-5
d_call: TRBD1
cdr3_nt: TGTGCCAGCAGCAAAGCTACAGGGGGCGGGGAGACCCAGTACTTC
cdr3_aa: CASSKATGGGETQYF

clone_size: .
v_call: TRBV28
j_call: TRBJ1-3
d_call: .
cdr3_nt: TGTGCCAGCAATAATGGTGATGAGGACACCATATATTTT
cdr3_aa: CASNNGDEDTIYF

clone_size: .
v_call: TRBV10-3
j_call: TRBJ1-4
d_call: TRBD1
cdr3_nt: TGTGCCATCGCCGGGACAGTCGGCTCTAATGAAAAACTGTTTTTT
cdr3_aa: CAIAGTVGSNEKLFF

clone_size: once
v_call: TRBV6-6
j_call: TRBJ1-2
d_call: TRBD1
cdr3_nt: TGTGCCAGCAGTAGCCCAGACAGGGGAACCTATGGCTACACCTTC
cdr3_aa: CASSSPDRGTYGYTF

clone_size: few
v_call: TRBV24-1
j_call: TRBJ2-5
d_call: TRBD2
cdr3_nt: TGTGCCACCAGTGATTTTTCGTCTAGCGGGGGGGAGACCCAGTACTTC
cdr3_aa: CATSDFSSSGGETQYF

clone_size: .
v_call: TRBV5-1
j_call: TRBJ1-5
d_call: TRBD1
cdr3_nt: TGCGCCAGCAGCTTCACAGGGGCCTTCAATCAGCCCCAGCATTTT
cdr3_aa: CASSFTGAFNQPQHF

clone_size: .
v_call: TRBV5-4
j_call: TRBJ2-5
d_call: .
cdr3_nt: TGTGCCAGCGCCAAAAGGGGTATCCAAGAGACCCAGTACTTC
cdr3_aa: CASAKRGIQETQYF

clone_size: few
v_call: TRBV2
j_call: TRBJ2-7
d_call: TRBD1
cdr3_nt: TGTGCCAGCAGGAGGGGGCCGGCTGGATACGAGCAGTACTTC
cdr3_aa: CASRRGPAGYEQYF

clone_size: .
v_call: TRBV7-8
j_call: TRBJ1-1
d_call: .
cdr3_nt: TGTGCCAGCAGCTTCAGGATCGGGAACACTGAAGCTTTCTTT
cdr3_aa: CASSFRIGNTEAFF

clone_size: .
v_call: TRBV9
j_call: TRBJ2-1
d_call: .
cdr3_nt: TGTGCCAGCAGCGACAGGGTGCAGTTCTTC
cdr3_aa: CASSDRVQFF

clone_size: once
v_call: TRBV9
j_call: TRBJ2-3
d_call: .
cdr3_nt: TGTGCCAGCAAGGACAGCCCTAGCACAGATACGCAGTATTTT
cdr3_aa: CASKDSPSTDTQYF

clone_size: .
v_call: TRBV7-2
j_call: TRBJ2-2
d_call: .
cdr3_nt: TGTGCCAGCAGCTTTGAGTACACCGGGGAGCTGTTTTTT
cdr3_aa: CASSFEYTGELFF

clone_size: .
v_call: TRBV2
j_call: TRBJ1-5
d_call: TRBD1
cdr3_nt: TGTGCCAGCAGTGGGCTCAGGGGGCAAGGTGGCAATCAGCCCCAGCATTTT
cdr3_aa: CASSGLRGQGGNQPQHF

clone_size: .
v_call: TRBV2
j_call: TRBJ2-7
d_call: .
cdr3_nt: TGTGCCAGCCACCGGGACACACCCTACGAGCAGTACTTC
cdr3_aa: CASHRDTPYEQYF

clone_size: .
v_call: TRBV19
j_call: TRBJ2-1
d_call: .
cdr3_nt: TGTGCCAGTTATTCGACAGCGGGCCCCTACAATGAGCAGTTCTTC
cdr3_aa: CASYSTAGPYNEQFF

clone_size: .
v_call: TRBV19
j_call: TRBJ2-2
d_call: TRBD2
cdr3_nt: TGTGCCAGTAGTTCGCTAGCGGGGATGGGGACCGGGGAGCTGTTTTTT
cdr3_aa: CASSSLAGMGTGELFF

clone_size: .
v_call: TRBV10-3
j_call: TRBJ1-2
d_call: .
cdr3_nt: TGTGCCATCAGTGAGTCGAACGGGGGAGGAGACATCTACACCTTC
cdr3_aa: CAISESNGGGDIYTF

clone_size: .
v_call: TRBV7-2
j_call: TRBJ1-2
d_call: .
cdr3_nt: TGTGCCAGCAGCTTAGCGGGGGGGTGGGTTTCCTATGGCTACACCTTC
cdr3_aa: CASSLAGGWVSYGYTF

clone_size: .
v_call: TRBV7-9
j_call: TRBJ1-2
d_call: .
cdr3_nt: TGTGCCAGCACCAGCCGAGAGGCCTATGGCTACACCTTC
cdr3_aa: CASTSREAYGYTF

clone_size: .
v_call: TRBV5-1
j_call: TRBJ1-4
d_call: .
cdr3_nt: TGCGCCAGCAGCTTGGCTGGACAGCCCTCCGAAAAACTGTTTTTT
cdr3_aa: CASSLAGQPSEKLFF

clone_size: .
v_call: TRBV19
j_call: TRBJ1-5
d_call: TRBD1
cdr3_nt: TGTGCCAGTAGTACCGGACAGGGCGGGCAGCCCCAGCATTTT
cdr3_aa: CASSTGQGGQPQHF

clone_size: .
v_call: TRBV24-1
j_call: TRBJ2-2
d_call: .
cdr3_nt: TGTGCCACCAGTGAGGAGGGGGAGCTGTTTTTT
cdr3_aa: CATSEEGELFF

clone_size: .
v_call: TRBV27
j_call: TRBJ2-7
d_call: TRBD1
cdr3_nt: TGTGCCAGCAGCTCCGGGACAGGGGCCGACACCTACGAGCAGTACTTC
cdr3_aa: CASSSGTGADTYEQYF

clone_size: .
v_call: TRBV28
j_call: TRBJ1-6
d_call: TRBD1
cdr3_nt: TGTGCCAGCAGAACCGGGACAGGGGGTTCACCCCTCCACTTT
cdr3_aa: CASRTGTGGSPLHF

clone_size: .
v_call: TRBV30
j_call: TRBJ2-2
d_call: TRBD1
cdr3_nt: TGTGCCTGGCTGGACAGGGGTTCACATCCCGGGGAGCTGTTTTTT
cdr3_aa: CAWLDRGSHPGELFF

clone_size: .
v_call: TRBV6-5
j_call: TRBJ1-5
d_call: .
cdr3_nt: TGTGCCAGCAGAAGACAACAAGGTCAGCCCCAGCATTTT
cdr3_aa: CASRRQQGQPQHF

clone_size: .
v_call: TRBV7-9
j_call: TRBJ1-4
d_call: TRBD1
cdr3_nt: TGTGCCAGCAGCTTATCAAGGACAGGCAATGAAAAACTGTTTTTT
cdr3_aa: CASSLSRTGNEKLFF